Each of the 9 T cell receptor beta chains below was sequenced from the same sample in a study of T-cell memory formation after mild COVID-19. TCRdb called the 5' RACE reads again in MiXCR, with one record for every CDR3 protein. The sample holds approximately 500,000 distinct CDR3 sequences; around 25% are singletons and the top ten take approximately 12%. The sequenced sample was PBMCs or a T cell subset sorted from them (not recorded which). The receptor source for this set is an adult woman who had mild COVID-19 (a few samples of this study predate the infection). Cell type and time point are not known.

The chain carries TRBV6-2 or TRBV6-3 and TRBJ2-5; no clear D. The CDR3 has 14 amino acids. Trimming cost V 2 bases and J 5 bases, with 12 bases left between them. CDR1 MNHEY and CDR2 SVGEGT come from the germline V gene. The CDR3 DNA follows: TGTGCCAGCAGTTACCCAAGGAGTGGTGAGACCCAGTACTTC. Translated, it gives CASSYPRSGETQYF.

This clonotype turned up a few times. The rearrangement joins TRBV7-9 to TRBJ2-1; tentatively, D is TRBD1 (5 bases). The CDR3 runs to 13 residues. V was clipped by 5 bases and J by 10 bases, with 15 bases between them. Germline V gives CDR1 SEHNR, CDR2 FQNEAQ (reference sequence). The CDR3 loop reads CASSPPSYREQFF. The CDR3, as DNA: TGTGCCAGCAGCCCCCCCTCCTACAGGGAGCAGTTCTTC. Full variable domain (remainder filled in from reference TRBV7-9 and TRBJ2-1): DTGVSQNPRHKITKRGQNVTFRCDPISEHNRLYWYRQTLGQGPEFLTYFQNEAQLEKSRLLSDRFSAERPKGSFSTLEIQRTEQGDSAMYLCASSPPSYREQFFGPGTRLTVL.

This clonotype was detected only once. DNA for the CDR3: TGTGCCAGCAGTGCTAGTCGGGGAACACGCAAAAACATTCAGTACTTC. It specifies CASSASRGTRKNIQYF. The chain links TRBV2 to TRBJ2-4; TRBD2 might be the D (5 bases). CDR3 length equals 16 residues. V was pared by 4 bases and J by 3 bases, with 16 bases between. Looked up from germline, CDR1 is SNHLY and CDR2 is FYNNEI.

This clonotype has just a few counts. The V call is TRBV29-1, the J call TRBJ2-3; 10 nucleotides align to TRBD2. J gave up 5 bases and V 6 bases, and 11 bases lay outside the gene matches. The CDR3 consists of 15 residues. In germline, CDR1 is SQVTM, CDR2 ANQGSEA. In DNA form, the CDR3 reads TGCAGCGTCATACGAGCGGGGGGGCTTTTAGATACGCAGTATTTT. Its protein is CSVIRAGGLLDTQYF.

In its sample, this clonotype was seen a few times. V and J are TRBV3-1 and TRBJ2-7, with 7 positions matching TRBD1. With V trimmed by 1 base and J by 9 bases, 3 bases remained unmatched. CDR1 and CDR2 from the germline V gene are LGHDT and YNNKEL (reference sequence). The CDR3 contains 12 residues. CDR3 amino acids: CASSQGRDRQYF. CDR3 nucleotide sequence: TGTGCCAGCAGCCAAGGTCGGGACAGGCAGTACTTC.

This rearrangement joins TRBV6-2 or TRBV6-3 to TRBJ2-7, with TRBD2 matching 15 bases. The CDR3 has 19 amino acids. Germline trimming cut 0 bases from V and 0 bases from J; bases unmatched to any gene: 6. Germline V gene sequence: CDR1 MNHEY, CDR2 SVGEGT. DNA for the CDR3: TGTGCCAGCAGTTACTCTGGACTAGCGGGGGGGACCTTCTCCTACGAGCAGTACTTC. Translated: CASSYSGLAGGTFSYEQYF.

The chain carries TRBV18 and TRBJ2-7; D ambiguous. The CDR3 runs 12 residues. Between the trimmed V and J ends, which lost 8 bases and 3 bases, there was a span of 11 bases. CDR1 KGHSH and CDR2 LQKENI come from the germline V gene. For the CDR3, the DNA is TGTGCCAGCCAAGGCTCGAGCTACGAGCAGTACTTC. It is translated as CASQGSSYEQYF.

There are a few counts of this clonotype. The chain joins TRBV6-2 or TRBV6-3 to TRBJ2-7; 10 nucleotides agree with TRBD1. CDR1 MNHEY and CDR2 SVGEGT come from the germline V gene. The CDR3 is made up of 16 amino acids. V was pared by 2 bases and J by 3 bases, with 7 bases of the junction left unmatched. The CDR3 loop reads CASSYHSGTGDYEQYF. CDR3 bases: TGTGCCAGCAGTTACCACTCCGGGACAGGGGACTACGAGCAGTACTTC.

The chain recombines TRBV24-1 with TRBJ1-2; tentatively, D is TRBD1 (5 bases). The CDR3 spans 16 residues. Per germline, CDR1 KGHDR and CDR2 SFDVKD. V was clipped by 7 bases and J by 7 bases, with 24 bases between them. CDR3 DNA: TGTGCCACCAGATTAACTTTTGGGAGGGGACCCTTTGGCTACACCTTC. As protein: CATRLTFGRGPFGYTF.